This T cell receptor beta chain was retrieved from a study of shared clonotypes between healthy human individuals (TCRdb year 2020). Context from the whole study: The cohort comprised two women and a few men aged 18 to 49 years. For each donor, CD4 naive and CD4 memory were each given three plates, CD8 naive was given two plates, and CD8 memory was given one plate. To increase sequencing depth and limit assay-specific biases, different laboratories used diverse techniques to prepare libraries and sequence TCR repertoires. Between about 0.85 and 9.5 billion PBMCs per donor were obtained by leukapheresis. The study deeply sequenced blood TCR repertoires of about 5 healthy adults to estimate repertoire size and the extent of clonotype sharing between individuals. The paper as a whole reports these results and caveats: Larger estimated clonotype richness was generally found for naive subsets than for memory subsets. Sharing across a handful of donors was observed for roughly 5% of naive CD4, about 4% of naive CD8, about 2.3% of memory CD4, and less than 0.45% of memory CD8 clonotypes. Sampling was restricted to blood, and TCR repertoires in tissues likely differ from the TCR repertoires found in blood. Pairwise subsampling indicated that sequencing depth was expected to affect the degree of clonotype sharing among donors. The small number of donors limited the genetic and exposure-history diversity represented. Rarefaction of sorted-subset datasets indicated incomplete sequencing despite the large sequencing depth. Compared with non-shared clonotypes, clonotypes shared by all four sorted-subset donors had higher generation probabilities.

CD8 naive samples consisted of CD45RO-negative cells that were positively selected for CCR7, yielding a CD45RA+CCR7+ population without TemRA cells. Donors were healthy HIV-negative adults with no recently reported acute infections or vaccinations. Every donor was a Caucasian adult living in Nashville, Tennessee, USA. Blood was collected by leukapheresis, and PBMCs were isolated by Ficoll-Histopaque density gradient centrifugation and then cryopreserved in liquid nitrogen vapor phase. Analytical flow cytometry was used to check the purity and quantity of every magnetically sorted T cell population. Genomic DNA was isolated from every sorted fraction and measured by UV absorbance on a Nanodrop 2000c. The CDR3, cysteine through phenylalanine, is 15 amino acids long. Solely the CDR3 DNA is kept, with 45 bases framed from the first base. The junction carries 10 bases between V and J, which are trimmed by 3 bases and 1 base respectively. The germline V gene (reference sequence) sets CDR1 to SEHNR and CDR2 to FQNEAQ.

Of note for this clone: No antigen is known for it. Base-call qualities are not available, and no considerably larger clone is one nucleotide away.

Using the deep immunoSEQ assay, multiplex PCR amplified TCR CDR3 regions from genomic DNA. For each cell subset, the extracted genomic DNA was distributed evenly across all wells of several immunoSEQ 96-well plates, and each plate served as one replicate. For sorted subsets, approximately 200 ng of genomic DNA, equivalent to around 29,000 T cell genomes, went into each replicate PCR. Purified libraries were quantified with a Qubit 3.0 fluorometer, sized on a Bioanalyzer 2100, and re-quantified with the KAPA Library Quantification kit. Every immunoSEQ 96-well plate was sequenced on a separate single-read 150-cycle Illumina NextSeq 550 flow cell. From the authors' description of their analysis: Because the immunoSEQ output held only junctional sequences and lacked quality scores, the filtering could not match the filtering applied to full-length reads. Sequences were annotated with PyIR, a Python wrapper for IgBLAST v1.9, using IMGT germline references to assign V/J genes and CDR3. Reads with weak V/J assignments (E-value above 1e-6), missing CDR3, stop codons, out-of-frame junctions, or ambiguous translated residues were removed. V3J clonotypes were defined as sequences sharing the same inferred V gene, J gene, and CDR3 amino acid sequence. Percentage overlap between repertoires was computed as shared unique clonotypes divided by the size of the smaller repertoire. RTK rarefaction, the Chao1 estimator, and Recon v2.1 estimates of unobserved clonotypes were used to assess repertoire richness. Generation probabilities were computed with OLGA for all TCRbeta clonotypes obtained by the gDNA method from several donors. TCRdb holds this immuneACCESS table with in-frame rearrangements only. Some clones are missing; in checked studies, unresolved V genes explain under half, and the rest has no known cause. V and J calls and clone size are those listed in that table; D and trimming were worked out from the DNA. A total of some 2.1 million clones appear in this sample, 93% of them only once. Jointly, the top ten make up 1.5% to 2% of the sample.

This TCR was recovered from a man younger than 30 in good health. Some clones in this sample may be carry-over from other donors' samples. Source material: naive CD8+ T cells from PBMCs. Reading the label with the study, this specimen's cell subset or site is: CD45RA+CCR7+. The receptor chain draws on TRBV7-9 and TRBJ2-1; the D gene is perhaps TRBD2, on 6 matching bases. For the CDR3, the sequence is CASSFGGGSYNEQFF. The DNA sequence is given as TGTGCCAGCAGCTTCGGGGGAGGATCCTACAATGAGCAGTTCTTC.